This T cell receptor beta chain was retrieved from a study of response to subunit inactivated influenza vaccine (dated 2018 in TCRdb). In terms of the full investigation: Deep quantitative profiling of the T cell receptor repertoire was used in the study to follow responses to a trivalent subunit inactivated influenza vaccine. Overall study results and their limits: The authors proposed that each seasonal influenza vaccination may bring in only a limited number of new T cells.

This clonotype was found many times. This clone's antigen is unknown. Base-call qualities are not available, and no considerably larger clone is one nucleotide away. The germline V gene provides CDR1 SGHVS and CDR2 FQNEAQ. There are 14 amino acids in the CDR3, from cysteine to phenylalanine inclusive. Only CDR3 DNA remains: 42 bases, in frame from the first base. V is pared back by 3 bases and J by 0 bases, with 9 bases lying between the germline termini. Library method: RT-PCR. Reads for this sample came from an Illumina HiSeq 2500. TCRdb reprocessed the public reads (quality trimming at Q25 with fastp, clone calling with MiXCR) and kept in-frame beta chains. Entries are consolidated by CDR3 protein sequence, retaining the most common genes and DNA. The sample yields about 160,000 distinct CDR3 sequences; approximately 10% were counted once. The ten biggest clones cover under 15% of the sample. What this sample's time point label stands for: approximately 47 days after influenza vaccine administration.

The specimen comprised non-naive T cells sorted from PBMCs, sampled about 40 days after vaccination. The sample's cell subset or site label, decoded: memory T cell fraction. The chain couples TRBV7-8 to TRBJ2-7; the D region possibly corresponds to TRBD2 (5 bases align). The TCR originated in a man in his fifties who received an inactivated influenza vaccine. Donor details come from another sample of the same person, matched by shared clones. The DNA is as follows: TGTGCCAGCAGCTTTGATAGCGTCTCCTACGAGCAGTACTTC. Its protein is CASSFDSVSYEQYF.